These 11 T cell receptor beta chains were sequenced from one sample in a study of blood T cell repertoires in COVID-19 (dated by TCRdb to 2018 to 2020). Preparation of the library involved the immunoSEQ multiplex PCR assay. TCRdb provides this immuneACCESS table in a form limited to in-frame rearrangements. Some clones are lacking; in checked studies, under half of them reflect an unresolved V gene, and why the rest are absent is not known. This sample lists 130,000 or so clones; around 90% were detected once. The leading ten clones occupy more than 2% of the sample. Sequencing was carried out using peripheral blood. Receptors originate from a human donor with COVID-19, enrolled during active disease. The donor label of this sample is uncertain.

This clone was seen a single time. The CDR3 spells CASRLSGGGTDTQYF. The CDR3 DNA is TGTGCCAGCAGGCTAAGCGGGGGCGGGACAGATACGCAGTATTTT. This chain connects TRBV3-1 (or the pseudogene TRBV3-2) to TRBJ2-3; 8 positions agree with TRBD2. V trimming: 6 bases; J trimming: 3 bases; junction bases outside the gene matches: 8. This CDR3 is built from 15 residues. Per germline, CDR1 LGHDT and CDR2 YNNKEL (reference sequence).

The sample holds a few counts of this clone. This chain joins TRBV10-3 and TRBJ2-7; 8 bases agree with TRBD1. This CDR3 is 15 amino acids long. Losses at the gene ends were 6 bases for V and 1 base for J; bases not matched to a gene: 8. Germline V CDR1 and CDR2: ENHRY, SYGVKD. CDR3 nucleotides: TGTGCCATCAGCCCAAACGGGACAGGATCCTACGAGCAGTACTTC. Its protein product is CAISPNGTGSYEQYF.

This rearrangement joins TRBV5-1 to TRBJ2-7, with 8 bases aligning to TRBD1. The CDR3 loop spans 14 amino acids. With V trimmed by 1 base and J by 5 bases, 5 bases remained unmatched. Germline-derived CDR1 and CDR2 are SGHRS and YFSETQ. CDR3 coding DNA: TGCGCCAGCAGCTTGCGGGACAGGAAAGACGAGCAGTACTTC. Translation: CASSLRDRKDEQYF.

The chain recombines TRBV2 with TRBJ2-1; 16 positions agree with TRBD2. V shed 3 bases and J 12 bases; nucleotides not matched to a gene: 2. The CDR3 is 14 amino acids. Germline V gene sequence: CDR1 SNHLY, CDR2 FYNNEI. The CDR3 spells CASSEGLAGGVQFF. In DNA form, the CDR3 reads TGTGCCAGCAGTGAGGGACTAGCGGGAGGGGTGCAGTTCTTC. The full variable domain, in which reference TRBV2 and TRBJ2-1 provide the parts outside the CDR3, is EPEVTQTPSHQVTQMGQEVILRCVPISNHLYFYWYRQILGQKVEFLVSFYNNEISEKSEIFDDQFSVERPDGSNFTLKIRSTKLEDSAMYFCASSEGLAGGVQFFGPGTRLTVL.

This sequence joins TRBV5-1 and TRBJ1-6, with D perhaps matching TRBD1 (6 bases). The CDR3 runs to 16 residues. Trimming shortened V by 0 bases and J by 6 bases, and 13 bases separated the two germline ends. Germline loops: CDR1 SGHRS, CDR2 YFSETQ. As DNA, the CDR3 is TGCGCCAGCAGCTTGGAACCGGGACATACTAATTCACCCCTCCACTTT. Its translation is CASSLEPGHTNSPLHF.

The chain combines TRBV5-1 with TRBJ1-1; maybe TRBD1 (6 bases). The ends were cut back, 4 bases at V and 5 bases at J, with 15 bases in the middle. Germline lookup yields CDR1 SGHRS and CDR2 YFSETQ. This CDR3 has 14 residues. CDR3 coding DNA: TGCGCCAGCAGCCCTTCACAGGGATGGACTGAAGCTTTCTTT. Encoded protein: CASSPSQGWTEAFF.

This chain links TRBV28 with TRBJ2-7; TRBD1 aligns across 10 bases. V trimming: 5 bases; J trimming: 2 bases; junction bases outside the gene matches: 3. This CDR3 region has 14 residues. Germline loops: CDR1 MDHEN, CDR2 SYDVKM. CDR3 nucleotide sequence: TGTGCCAGCAGTCCCGGACAGGGGGCCTACGAGCAGTACTTC. Translating it yields CASSPGQGAYEQYF. The full variable domain, its missing parts supplied by reference TRBV28 and TRBJ2-7, is DVKVTQSSRYLVKRTGEKVFLECVQDMDHENMFWYRQDPGLGLRLIYFSYDVKMKEKGDIPEGYSVSREKKERFSLILESASTNQTSMYLCASSPGQGAYEQYFGPGTRLTVT.

The CDR3, as DNA: TGTGCCAGCAGTGAAGCGGTGGGCGGGCACACCATATATTTT. Translating gives CASSEAVGGHTIYF. The chain has TRBV2 and TRBJ1-3; D gene ambiguous. The CDR3 length is 14 residues. The germline V and J ends were trimmed by 0 bases and 8 bases, with 11 bases remaining between them. Germline lookup yields CDR1 SNHLY and CDR2 FYNNEI.

This rearrangement joins TRBV5-4 to TRBJ1-2, with a weak D call TRBD1 (5 bases). Trimming removed 1 base at V and 8 bases at J, with 15 bases between. This CDR3 region has 14 residues. CDR1 SGHNT and CDR2 YYREEE come from the germline V gene (reference sequence). Here the CDR3 DNA reads TGTGCCAGCAGCTTGACGGGGCGGGGTAGGGGCTACACCTTC. Translation gives CASSLTGRGRGYTF.

The chain links TRBV6-5 to TRBJ1-1, with D maybe TRBD1 (6 bases). Trimming removed 5 bases at V and 0 bases at J, with 13 bases between. Per germline, CDR1 MNHEY and CDR2 SVGAGI. The length of the CDR3 is 15 residues. CDR3 amino acids: CASSQGRGMNTEAFF. CDR3 coding DNA: TGTGCCAGCAGTCAGGGGAGGGGGATGAACACTGAAGCTTTCTTT.

This rearrangement joins TRBV7-2 to TRBJ2-5, with 9 bases lining up with TRBD1. Germline V CDR1 and CDR2: SGHTA, FQGNSA. V was pared by 1 base and J by 3 bases, with 3 bases of the junction left unmatched. The CDR3 contains 15 residues. The CDR3 region has the DNA TGTGCCAGCAGCTTAGGGGACAGGGAAAAAGAGACCCAGTACTTC. Protein: CASSLGDREKETQYF.